This passage covers 28 T cell receptor beta chains from one sample sequenced in a study of blood T cells in healthy people across ages. A second PCR of roughly 7 to 11 cycles used a sample-barcoded 5' primer and a J-beta primer mix. TCRdb independently ran MiXCR on the 5' RACE reads; one entry per CDR3 protein. The profile shows some 850,000 distinct CDR3 sequences, roughly 25% of them singletons. The data were also submitted as part of a second study, on T cells of mothers and their children.

Sequencing was done on a sample of blood. These receptors were obtained from a boy aged 5-17 years in good health.

This clonotype was seen more than once but under ten times. The chain carries TRBV4-1 and TRBJ1-5; TRBD1 agrees at 7 bases. CDR3 length equals 16 residues. CDR1 and CDR2 from the germline V gene are MGHRA and YSYEKL. After removal of 3 bases from V and 4 bases from J, the junction contained 9 bases not matched to a gene. The CDR3 region has the DNA TGCGCCAGCAGCCACCCGGCCGCAGGGGGTAATCAGCCCCAGCATTTT. Its translation: CASSHPAAGGNQPQHF.

This clonotype turned up a few times. J is TRBJ2-1 and V is TRBV6-1, with D possibly being TRBD1 or TRBD2 (5 bases each). Gene TRBJ2-7 matches the end of the DNA better, so the J call may be wrong. CDR1 and CDR2 from the germline V gene are MNHNS and SASEGT. There are 16 residues in the CDR3. In nucleotides, the CDR3 is TGTGCCAGCAGTCGGGGTGAAGGGGAAAGCTCCTACGAGCAGTACTTC. It encodes CASSRGEGESSYEQYF.

The J gene is TRBJ2-1, the V gene TRBV7-2; TRBD1 matches at 7 bases. V was pared by 1 base and J by 1 base, with 4 bases of the junction left unmatched. CDR1 is SGHTA and CDR2 is FQGNSA in the germline V gene. CDR3 length equals 16 residues. The CDR3 coding sequence is TGTGCCAGCAGCTTAGGTGGGACAGCGTCCTACAATGAGCAGTTCTTC. It yields the protein CASSLGGTASYNEQFF.

CDR3 region: CASSVVDSYADTQYF. The CDR3 bases are TGTGCCAGCAGCGTAGTGGATAGCTACGCAGATACGCAGTATTTT. This rearrangement joins TRBV9 to TRBJ2-3; unclear D gene. The CDR3 runs 15 residues. V lost 0 bases and J 4 bases, leaving 12 bases between the germline ends. Germline loops: CDR1 SGDLS, CDR2 YYNGEE.

This clonotype has only a few counts. V gene TRBV27 combines with J gene TRBJ1-2; D remains ambiguous. CDR3 size: 13 residues. Germline assignment: CDR1 MNHEY and CDR2 SMNVEV (reference sequence). Trimming took 5 bases from V and 2 from J, leaving 9 bases between them. CDR3 sequence: CASSQQSNYGYTF. CDR3 nucleotide sequence: TGTGCCAGCAGTCAACAGTCGAACTATGGCTACACCTTC.

The rearrangement uses TRBV29-1 and TRBJ2-7; TRBD2 agrees at 13 bases. CDR1 and CDR2 from the germline V gene are SQVTM and ANQGSEA. The trim removed 6 bases at V and 2 bases at J, leaving 4 bases unmatched. The CDR3 runs 14 residues. The CDR3 DNA reads TGCAGCGTAGGGACTAGCGGGACCCCCTACGAGCAGTACTTC. It specifies CSVGTSGTPYEQYF.

The sample holds a few counts of this clonotype. The rearrangement links TRBV7-3 to TRBJ2-3; TRBD2 agrees at 12 bases. The CDR3 has 17 amino acids. Germline CDR1 reads SGHTA; CDR2 reads FQGTGA. With V trimmed by 5 bases and J by 1 base, 7 bases remained unmatched. The DNA of the CDR3 is TGTGCCAGCAGCCACCTAGCGGGGGGGCCGGGCACAGATACGCAGTATTTT. Translated: CASSHLAGGPGTDTQYF.

The sample holds a few counts of this clonotype. The V gene is TRBV9, the J gene TRBJ2-5; TRBD2 agrees at 8 bases. V dropped 0 bases and J dropped 2; count of bases not matched to a gene: 9. CDR1 and CDR2 from the germline V gene are SGDLS and YYNGEE. The CDR3 extends over 17 amino acids. CDR3 protein: CASSVVTRRGAQETQYF. DNA of the CDR3: TGTGCCAGCAGCGTAGTGACGCGGCGGGGGGCGCAAGAGACCCAGTACTTC.

This clonotype has only a few counts. The chain is built from TRBV18 and TRBJ2-7; perhaps TRBD2 as D (6 bases). This CDR3 region has 16 residues. Germline CDR1 KGHSH, CDR2 LQKENI. Trimming left V 1 base short and J 2 bases short, with 15 bases between. Here the CDR3 DNA reads TGTGCCAGCTCACCACGCGGGGAGTTTGTGGCCTACGAGCAGTACTTC. Translation gives CASSPRGEFVAYEQYF.

This clonotype was seen a handful of times. The V call is TRBV5-1, the J call TRBJ2-5, with 9 nucleotides matching TRBD1. Germline CDR1 reads SGHRS; CDR2 reads YFSETQ. The V and J ends lost 4 bases and 4 bases, in that order; junction bases with no gene match: 8. This CDR3 comprises 15 residues. CDR3 sequence reads: CASSNGQGSGETQYF. The CDR3 coding sequence is TGCGCCAGCAGCAACGGACAGGGGTCGGGAGAGACCCAGTACTTC.

CDR3 amino acids: CAARGSANTEAFF. CDR3 bases: TGTGCCGCCCGAGGGTCCGCGAACACTGAAGCTTTCTTT. The chain carries TRBV6-2 or TRBV6-3 and TRBJ1-1, with D unresolved. CDR1 is MNHEY and CDR2 is SVGEGT in the germline V gene. CDR3 length equals 13 residues. V lost 11 bases and J 1 base, leaving 14 bases between the germline ends.

This rearrangement joins TRBV7-9 to TRBJ1-2; D call uncertain. Per the germline V gene, CDR1 is SEHNR and CDR2 is FQNEAQ (reference sequence). The germline V and J ends were trimmed by 2 bases and 0 bases, with 4 bases remaining between them. This CDR3 spans 13 amino acids. CDR3 sequence: CASSLWANYGYTF. DNA for the CDR3: TGTGCCAGCAGCTTATGGGCTAACTATGGCTACACCTTC.

This clonotype came up a few times. The chain couples TRBV5-1 to TRBJ2-2, with 8 bases fitting TRBD2. The J segment lost 5 bases and the V segment lost 5 bases, leaving 8 bases of the junction unmatched. Germline CDR1 reads SGHRS; CDR2 reads YFSETQ. The CDR3 has 15 amino acids. The CDR3, as DNA: TGCGCCAGCAGGAATACTAGCGGTTGGACCGGGGAGCTGTTTTTT. As protein: CASRNTSGWTGELFF.

This sequence joins TRBV29-1 and TRBJ2-3, with a possible D match to TRBD1 (6 bases). Germline-derived CDR1 and CDR2 are SQVTM and ANQGSEA. The ends were cut back, 4 bases at V and 0 bases at J, with 8 bases in the middle. The CDR3 runs to 13 residues. CDR3 nucleotides: TGCAGCGTTGGACAGGAGAGCACAGATACGCAGTATTTT. Translated: CSVGQESTDTQYF.

The rearrangement links TRBV29-1 to TRBJ2-5, with D possibly being TRBD1 (6 bases). Gene TRBJ2-7 matches the end of the DNA better, so the J call may be wrong. CDR3 length: 13 residues. Germline V gives CDR1 SQVTM, CDR2 ANQGSEA. The CDR3 loop is CSVEGGGSYEQYF. The DNA of the CDR3 is TGCAGCGTTGAAGGAGGGGGATCCTACGAGCAGTACTTC.

The genes are TRBV29-1 and TRBJ2-5; the match to TRBD1 covers 8 bases. Trimming at V came to 5 bases and at J to 4 bases, leaving 0 bases not matched to a gene. Germline V CDR1 and CDR2: SQVTM, ANQGSEA. The CDR3 runs to 11 residues. The CDR3 nucleotides are TGCAGCGTTCAGGGGGCAGAGACCCAGTACTTC. As protein: CSVQGAETQYF.

The rearrangement uses TRBV9 and TRBJ2-1; D is possibly TRBD2 (5 bases). The CDR3 spans 16 residues. V gave up 0 bases and J gave up 3 bases, with 13 bases separating them. The germline CDR1 and CDR2 sequences are SGDLS and YYNGEE. The CDR3 sequence is CASSVGGGAVYNEQFF. Here the CDR3 DNA reads TGTGCCAGCAGCGTAGGAGGAGGAGCGGTCTACAATGAGCAGTTCTTC.

Only one count was recorded for this clonotype. The genes are TRBV12-3 or TRBV12-4 and TRBJ2-5; D perhaps matches TRBD1 (6 bases). The length of the CDR3 is 13 residues. V lost 5 bases and J 5 bases, leaving 12 bases between the germline ends. CDR3 nucleotide sequence: TGTGCCAGCAGTAGGGGGTCGGACGAGACCCAGTACTTC. Its translation is CASSRGSDETQYF.

V and J are TRBV12-3 or TRBV12-4 and TRBJ2-1; TRBD2 agrees at 10 bases. CDR3 length: 16 residues. Trimming at V came to 2 bases and at J to 8 bases, leaving 9 bases not matched to a gene. CDR3 loop: CASSLLPSGSSDEQFF. The CDR3 DNA reads TGTGCCAGCAGTTTATTGCCTAGCGGGAGTAGCGATGAGCAGTTCTTC.

This clonotype came up a few times. The chain links TRBV30 to TRBJ2-5; TRBD1 matches at 8 bases. Near its end, the DNA agrees better with TRBJ2-7, so the J call may be wrong. CDR1 and CDR2 (germline): GTSNPN, SVGIG (reference sequence). The CDR3 consists of 14 residues. CDR3 protein: CAWSRQGTPYEQYF. Written as DNA, the CDR3 is TGTGCCTGGAGTAGACAGGGGACTCCCTACGAGCAGTACTTC.

The chain employs TRBV18 and TRBJ2-5; 13 nucleotides match TRBD2. CDR1 and CDR2 (germline): KGHSH, LQKENI. V trimming: 5 bases; J trimming: 5 bases; junction bases outside the gene matches: 8. The CDR3 loop spans 16 amino acids. Here the CDR3 DNA reads TGTGCCAGCTCATCCGGACTAGCGGGAGTATTGGAGACCCAGTACTTC. This translates into CASSSGLAGVLETQYF.

The chain couples TRBV3-1 to TRBJ2-1; D is possibly TRBD1 or TRBD2 (5 bases each). V was pared by 2 bases and J by 2 bases, with 13 bases between. The CDR3 length is 16 residues. From germline, CDR1 is LGHDT and CDR2 YNNKEL (reference sequence). The CDR3 here is CASSQWGGRTYNEQFF. The CDR3 region has the DNA TGTGCCAGCAGCCAATGGGGCGGGCGAACCTACAATGAGCAGTTCTTC.

There are a few counts of this clonotype. Here the CDR3 reads CASSRAGEQFF. CDR3 in DNA: TGTGCCAGCAGTCGCGCCGGTGAGCAGTTCTTC. V is TRBV12-3 or TRBV12-4 and J is TRBJ2-1; D gene ambiguous. Trimming removed 5 bases at V and 9 bases at J, with 8 bases between. This CDR3 region has 11 residues.

V and J are TRBV7-2 and TRBJ2-4; D gene uncertain. CDR3 length: 11 residues. Germline CDR1 and CDR2: SGHTA and FQGNSA. V lost 4 bases to trimming and J lost 13 bases, with 11 bases between them. This CDR3 reads CASSSEMGQYF. CDR3 in DNA: TGTGCCAGCAGCTCAGAGATGGGCCAGTACTTC.

This chain links TRBV6-2 or TRBV6-3 with TRBJ2-1, with TRBD2 as a possible D gene (6 bases). Trimming shortened V by 5 bases and J by 7 bases, and 15 bases separated the two germline ends. The CDR3 runs to 14 residues. Germline V gene data show CDR1 as MNHEY and CDR2 as SVGEGT. The CDR3 here is CASSRGTYDNEQFF. The CDR3 nucleotides are TGTGCCAGCAGTCGCGGGACTTACGATAATGAGCAGTTCTTC.

V gene TRBV20-1 combines with J gene TRBJ1-3, with a weak D call TRBD1 (6 bases). This CDR3 is built from 13 residues. CDR1 and CDR2 from the germline V gene are DFQATT and SNEGSKA (reference sequence). Trimming cost V 5 bases and J 4 bases, with 12 bases left between them. CDR3 sequence reads: CSAPQGNGNTIYF. Here the CDR3 DNA reads TGCAGTGCTCCACAGGGAAACGGAAACACCATATATTTT.

The chain's CDR3 is CSVQVRGFEQYF. The CDR3 DNA reads as TGCAGCGTTCAAGTGCGAGGTTTTGAGCAGTACTTC. J is TRBJ2-7 and V is TRBV29-1; D uncertain. The CDR3 has 12 amino acids. The V end was cut by 5 bases, the J end by 7 bases, with 15 bases between. The germline V gene encodes CDR1 SQVTM and CDR2 ANQGSEA.

J is TRBJ1-2 and V is TRBV7-9, with D perhaps matching TRBD1 (6 bases). Germline V CDR1 and CDR2: SEHNR, FQNEAQ (reference sequence). V was clipped by 3 bases and J by 3 bases, with 14 bases between them. The CDR3 has 15 residues. This CDR3 reads CASSFEQGKHYGYTF. DNA for the CDR3: TGTGCCAGCAGCTTCGAACAGGGAAAACACTATGGCTACACCTTC.